These 20 T cell receptor beta chains were all obtained from the same sample, sequenced in a study of response to subunit inactivated influenza vaccine. In TCRdb, the RT-PCR reads were re-called with MiXCR into one record per CDR3 protein. The sample shows roughly 550,000 distinct CDR3 sequences, roughly 25% of them seen only once. This sample also appeared in a second study, on T cells expressing NK-cell markers. This second study says: TCR beta cDNA was generated via 5'RACE template switching incorporating UMIs.

The material sequenced was CD4+ T cells sorted from PBMCs, taken about 11 days after vaccination. These receptors came from a man between 50 and 59 years old who received an inactivated influenza vaccine.

This clonotype was recorded many times. This sequence joins TRBV4-2 and TRBJ1-1, with a weak D call TRBD1 (5 bases). Germline lookup yields CDR1 LGHNA and CDR2 YNFKEQ. V lost 0 bases and J lost 7, with 6 bases in between. The CDR3 loop spans 12 amino acids. This CDR3 reads CASSQEGLEAFF. Written as DNA, the CDR3 is TGTGCCAGCAGCCAAGAGGGACTTGAAGCTTTCTTT.

The chain links TRBV14 to TRBJ2-2, with 7 bases lining up with TRBD2. The CDR3 spans 16 residues. Germline assignment: CDR1 SGHDN and CDR2 FVKESK. V lost 0 bases, J lost 1 base, and 2 bases stayed unmatched. The CDR3 DNA reads TGTGCCAGCAGCCAAGAACTAGCGAGGAACACCGGGGAGCTGTTTTTT. Translating it yields CASSQELARNTGELFF.

This clonotype appeared many times. CDR3 amino acids: CSVVPRSARYQETQYF. The CDR3, as DNA: TGCAGCGTTGTTCCTCGGTCGGCGCGGTACCAAGAGACCCAGTACTTC. This sequence joins TRBV29-1 and TRBJ2-5; D gene ambiguous. This CDR3 is 16 amino acids long. With 4 bases removed from V and 0 bases from J, the gap between germline ends came to 18 bases. CDR1 and CDR2 from the germline V gene are SQVTM and ANQGSEA. Combining the CDR3 with reference TRBV29-1 and TRBJ2-5 gives the whole variable domain SAVISQKPSRDICQRGTSLTIQCQVDSQVTMMFWYRQQPGQSLTLIATANQGSEATYESGFVIDKFPISRPNLTFSTLTVSNMSPEDSSIYLCSVVPRSARYQETQYFGPGTRLLVL.

The CDR3 here is CAISARLASQETQYF. CDR3 in DNA: TGTGCCATCAGTGCCAGACTAGCATCCCAAGAGACCCAGTACTTC. The chain links TRBV10-3 to TRBJ2-5, with TRBD2 matching over 7 bases. This CDR3 has 15 residues. The J segment lost 1 base and the V segment lost 4 bases, leaving 6 bases of the junction unmatched. Germline lookup yields CDR1 ENHRY and CDR2 SYGVKD.

In this sample, this clonotype turned up a few times. The chain has TRBV9 and TRBJ2-5; 7 bases are a match to TRBD2. This CDR3 spans 16 amino acids. V was clipped by 4 bases and J by 5 bases; unmatched bases: 14. Germline CDR1 reads SGDLS; CDR2 reads YYNGEE. The CDR3 region has the DNA TGTGCCAGCAGCCCCCGGTTGGGCGGGAGAGTGGAGACCCAGTACTTC. Protein: CASSPRLGGRVETQYF. The full variable domain, its missing parts supplied by reference TRBV9 and TRBJ2-5, is DSGVTQTPKHLITATGQRVTLRCSPRSGDLSVYWYQQSLDQGLQFLIQYYNGEERAKGNILERFSAQQFPDLHSELNLSSLELGDSALYFCASSPRLGGRVETQYFGPGTRLLVL.

V gene TRBV27 combines with J gene TRBJ2-7, with unresolved D. From germline, CDR1 is MNHEY and CDR2 SMNVEV (reference sequence). Deletions cut 0 bases from V and 0 bases from J, with 9 bases between. CDR3 size: 15 residues. CDR3 DNA sequence: TGTGCCAGCAGTTTATCTGCCAGGATCTCCTACGAGCAGTACTTC. It yields the protein CASSLSARISYEQYF.

This rearrangement joins TRBV10-3 to TRBJ2-5; no clear D gene. Trimming removed 0 bases from V and 6 bases from J, with 8 bases in between. Germline-derived CDR1 and CDR2 are ENHRY and SYGVKD. This CDR3 is 13 amino acids long. The CDR3 DNA follows: TGTGCCATCAGTGAGTCCTCTGTCAAGACCCAGTACTTC. It specifies CAISESSVKTQYF.

This clonotype was seen just once. The chain recombines TRBV2 with TRBJ2-7; D unclear. The V gene lost 2 bases and the J gene lost 1 base, with 9 bases spanning the gap. The CDR3 has 14 residues. The germline V gene has CDR1 SNHLY and CDR2 FYNNEI. The CDR3 DNA is TGTGCCAGCAGTGAACGACCCTCATCCTACGAGCAGTACTTC. This gives the protein CASSERPSSYEQYF.

The chain combines TRBV5-4 with TRBJ2-1, with 11 bases lining up with TRBD2. V dropped 1 base and J dropped 6; count of bases not matched to a gene: 3. Per the germline V gene, CDR1 is SGHNT and CDR2 is YYREEE (reference sequence). The length of the CDR3 is 15 residues. CDR3 nucleotides: TGTGCCAGCAGCTTGACTAGCGGGAGAGGCAATGAGCAGTTCTTC. This translates into CASSLTSGRGNEQFF. Variable domain in full (rest from reference TRBV5-4 and TRBJ2-1): ETGVTQSPTHLIKTRGQQVTLRCSSQSGHNTVSWYQQALGQGPQFIFQYYREEENGRGNFPPRFSGLQFPNYSSELNVNALELDDSALYLCASSLTSGRGNEQFFGPGTRLTVL.

This clonotype has only a few counts. This chain connects TRBV10-3 to TRBJ2-1, with TRBD2 matching 9 bases. This CDR3 is built from 16 residues. The V and J ends lost 4 bases and 8 bases, in that order; junction bases with no gene match: 12. CDR1 ENHRY and CDR2 SYGVKD come from the germline V gene. As DNA, the CDR3 is TGTGCCATCAGTGGTCTAGCGGGATCTCGTAGGGATGAGCAGTTCTTC. Its translation: CAISGLAGSRRDEQFF.

V gene TRBV9 combines with J gene TRBJ2-1; D is unresolved. The CDR3 spans 13 residues. Trimming stripped 3 bases from V and 2 bases from J, with 6 bases between. The V gene's germline CDR1 is SGDLS and CDR2 YYNGEE. Here the CDR3 DNA reads TGTGCCAGCAGCGCTTCTACCTACAATGAGCAGTTCTTC. Translated, it gives CASSASTYNEQFF.

The chain combines TRBV5-6 with TRBJ2-1, with D possibly matching TRBD2 (6 bases). The CDR3 is 15 residues long. CDR1 and CDR2 from the germline V gene are SGHDT and YYEEEE. Trimming took off 0 bases at V and 10 bases at J, with 17 bases between the two ends. For the CDR3, the DNA is TGTGCCAGCAGCTTGGCCCTAGCGAACTCTCTGGAGCAGTTCTTC. Amino acids: CASSLALANSLEQFF.

This clonotype was observed a few times. The chain employs TRBV15 and TRBJ2-7; D ambiguous. This CDR3 is 13 amino acids long. The germline CDR1 and CDR2 sequences are LNHNV and YYDKDF (reference sequence). The V end lost 3 bases, the J end lost 6 bases, and 12 bases lay between the germline ends. CDR3 amino acids: CATSRQDRGEQYF. Written as DNA, the CDR3 is TGTGCCACCAGCAGGCAGGATCGTGGCGAGCAGTACTTC.

The sample holds a few counts of this clonotype. The CDR3 DNA reads TGTGCCAGCAGTTTGGTCTTTCATAGCGGGAGTACGTACGAGCAGTACTTC. Protein sequence: CASSLVFHSGSTYEQYF. This chain connects TRBV12-3 or TRBV12-4 to TRBJ2-7; the match to TRBD2 covers 9 bases. Unmatched junction bases numbered 13, after V lost 3 bases and J lost 4 bases. The CDR3 totals 17 residues.

This chain uses TRBV7-6 with TRBJ2-1; TRBD2 agrees at 9 bases. With V trimmed by 2 bases and J by 6 bases, 8 bases remained unmatched. This CDR3 comprises 16 residues. The germline V gene has CDR1 SGHVS and CDR2 FNYEAQ. CDR3 sequence (DNA): TGTGCCAGCAGCTTACGTTCTGCGGGAGGGATCAATGAGCAGTTCTTC. Translation: CASSLRSAGGINEQFF.

The V and J genes are TRBV7-9 and TRBJ2-1; 7 positions agree with TRBD2. The CDR3 is 14 residues long. The germline V gene encodes CDR1 SEHNR and CDR2 FQNEAQ (reference sequence). With 2 bases clipped from V and 5 bases from J, the junction kept 3 bases outside the gene matches. CDR3 nucleotides: TGTGCCAGCAGCTTATCGGGACTAAACAATGAGCAGTTCTTC. This gives the protein CASSLSGLNNEQFF.

This chain uses TRBV5-1 with TRBJ1-2; TRBD1 agrees at 7 bases. Germline V gene lookup returns CDR1 SGHRS and CDR2 YFSETQ. J gave up 2 bases and V 4 bases, and 5 bases lay outside the gene matches. The CDR3 spans 14 residues. The CDR3 coding sequence is TGCGCCAGCAGCCTATCGGGACAGAACTATGGCTACACCTTC. Its translation: CASSLSGQNYGYTF.

This clonotype was detected once. This chain links TRBV24-1 with TRBJ1-2; unclear D gene. The germline CDR1 and CDR2 sequences are KGHDR and SFDVKD. V gave up 3 bases and J gave up 11 bases, with 12 bases separating them. This CDR3 comprises 12 residues. In nucleotides, the CDR3 is TGTGCCACCAGTGATGGGCCCGGTGGGTACACCTTC. Translation gives CATSDGPGGYTF.

This clonotype was counted only a few times. V gene TRBV7-9 combines with J gene TRBJ2-3; D unclear. The V end lost 2 bases, the J end lost 6 bases, and 12 bases lay between the germline ends. The CDR3 has 14 amino acids. Germline-derived CDR1 and CDR2 are SEHNR and FQNEAQ (reference sequence). CDR3 amino acids: CASSLTSGPDTQYF. DNA for the CDR3: TGTGCCAGCAGCTTAACTTCCGGGCCTGATACGCAGTATTTT.

This clonotype was counted only a few times. The chain carries TRBV28 and TRBJ2-1; 12 bases map to TRBD2. Looked up from germline, CDR1 is MDHEN and CDR2 is SYDVKM. CDR3 length: 19 residues. V trimming: 0 bases; J trimming: 4 bases; junction bases outside the gene matches: 10. CDR3 sequence (DNA): TGTGCCAGCAGTTTATGGTCGGGACTAGCGGGCGAGACGTACAATGAGCAGTTCTTC. This gives the protein CASSLWSGLAGETYNEQFF.